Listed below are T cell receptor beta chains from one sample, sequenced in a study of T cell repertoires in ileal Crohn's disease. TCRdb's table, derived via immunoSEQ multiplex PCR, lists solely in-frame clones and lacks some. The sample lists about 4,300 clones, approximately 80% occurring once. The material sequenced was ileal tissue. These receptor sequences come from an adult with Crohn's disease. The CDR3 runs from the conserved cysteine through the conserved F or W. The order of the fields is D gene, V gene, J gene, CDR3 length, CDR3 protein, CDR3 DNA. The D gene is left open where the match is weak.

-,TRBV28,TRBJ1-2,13,CASSLFATWGYTF,TGTGCCAGCAGTTTATTCGCAACTTGGGGCTACACCTTC
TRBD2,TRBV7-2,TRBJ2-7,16,CASSLASSGGVYEQYF,TGTGCCAGCAGCTTAGCGTCTAGCGGGGGGGTCTACGAGCAGTACTTC
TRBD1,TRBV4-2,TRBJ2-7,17,CASSRPGLTGGAYEQYF,TGTGCCAGCAGCCGACCTGGTTTGACAGGGGGAGCCTACGAGCAGTACTTC
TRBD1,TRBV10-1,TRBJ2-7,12,CASSQQGNEQYF,TGCGCCAGCAGTCAACAGGGGAACGAGCAGTACTTC
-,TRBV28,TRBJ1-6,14,CASTPWGGRSPLHF,TGTGCCAGCACCCCTTGGGGGGGGCGATCACCCCTCCACTTT
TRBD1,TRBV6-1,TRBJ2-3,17,CASSESLGDRRTDTQYF,TGTGCCAGCAGTGAATCTTTGGGGGACAGGAGGACAGATACGCAGTATTTT
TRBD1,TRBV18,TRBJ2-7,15,CASSPKTGASEEQYF,TGTGCCAGCTCACCGAAGACAGGGGCCTCGGAAGAGCAGTACTTC
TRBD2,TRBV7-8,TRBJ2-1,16,CASSPTWTSGGVMQFF,TGTGCCAGCAGCCCTACCTGGACTAGCGGGGGGGTCATGCAGTTCTTC
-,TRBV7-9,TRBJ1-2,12,CASRDSAYGYTF,TGTGCCAGCAGGGACAGCGCCTATGGCTACACCTTC
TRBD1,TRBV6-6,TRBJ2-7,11,CASSKPGQRMF,TGTGCCAGCAGTAAACCGGGACAGCGTATGTTC
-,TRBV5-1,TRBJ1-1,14,CASSRMGGDTEAFF,TGCGCCAGCAGCCGGATGGGGGGGGACACTGAAGCTTTCTTT
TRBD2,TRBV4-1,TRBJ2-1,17,CASSQEFGLAGYNEQFF,TGCGCCAGCAGCCAAGAGTTCGGACTAGCGGGGTACAATGAGCAGTTCTTC
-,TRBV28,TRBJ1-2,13,CASSLLQGFGYTF,TGTGCCAGCAGTTTATTGCAGGGGTTTGGCTACACCTTC
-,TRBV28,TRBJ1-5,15,CASSLYPQGPQPQHF,TGTGCCAGCAGTTTATACCCGCAGGGGCCTCAGCCCCAGCATTTT
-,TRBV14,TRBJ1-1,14,CASSQGGRNTEAFF,TGTGCCAGCAGCCAGGGGGGGCGCAACACTGAAGCTTTCTTT
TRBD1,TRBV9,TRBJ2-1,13,CASSRGPRDEEFF,TGTGCCAGCTCGAGGGGGCCCCGTGACGAGGAGTTCTTC
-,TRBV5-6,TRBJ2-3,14,CATATLSGTDTQYF,TGTGCCACCGCCACGCTTAGCGGCACAGATACGCAGTATTTT
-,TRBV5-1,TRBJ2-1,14,CASSLAPGSNEQFF,TGCGCCAGCAGCTTGGCTCCGGGTTCAAATGAGCAGTTCTTC
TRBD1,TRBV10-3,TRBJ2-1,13,CAIGGTGAVEQFF,TGTGCCATCGGCGGGACAGGGGCGGTTGAGCAGTTCTTC
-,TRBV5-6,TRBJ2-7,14,CASSYWQGRHEQYF,TGTGCCAGCAGCTACTGGCAGGGCCGCCACGAGCAGTACTTC
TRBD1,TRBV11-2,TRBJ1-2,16,CASSSPTGKANYGYTF,TGTGCCAGCAGCTCTCCGACAGGGAAGGCTAACTATGGCTACACCTTC
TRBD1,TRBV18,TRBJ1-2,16,CASSRNQGQNNYGYTF,TGTGCCAGCTCACGCAACCAGGGACAGAATAACTATGGCTACACCTTC
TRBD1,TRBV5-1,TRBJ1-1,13,CASSPGTDDKAFF,TGCGCCAGCAGCCCCGGGACAGACGATAAAGCTTTCTTT